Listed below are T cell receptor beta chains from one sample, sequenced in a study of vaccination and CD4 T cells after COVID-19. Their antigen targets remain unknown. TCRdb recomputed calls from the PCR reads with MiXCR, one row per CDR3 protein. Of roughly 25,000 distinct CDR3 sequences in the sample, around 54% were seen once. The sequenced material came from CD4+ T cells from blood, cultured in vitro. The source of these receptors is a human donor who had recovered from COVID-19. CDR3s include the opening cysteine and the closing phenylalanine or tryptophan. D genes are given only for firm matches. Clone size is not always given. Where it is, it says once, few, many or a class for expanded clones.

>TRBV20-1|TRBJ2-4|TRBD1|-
CSAYGTGRGDLAKNIQYF
TGCAGTGCTTACGGGACAGGGCGGGGAGACCTAGCCAAAAACATTCAGTACTTC
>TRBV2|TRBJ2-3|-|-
CASRPDTDTQYF
TGTGCCAGCAGACCCGACACAGATACGCAGTATTTT
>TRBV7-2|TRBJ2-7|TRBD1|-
CASSLQTGSSYEQYF
TGTGCCAGCAGCTTACAGACAGGGAGCTCCTACGAGCAGTACTTC
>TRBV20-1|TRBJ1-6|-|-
CSAREGKGESSPLHF
TGCAGTGCTAGAGAGGGGAAAGGGGAAAGTTCACCCCTCCACTTT
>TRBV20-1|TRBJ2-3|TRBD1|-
CSVITGTGADTQYF
TGCAGTGTTATCACCGGGACAGGGGCAGATACGCAGTATTTT
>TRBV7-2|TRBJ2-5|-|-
CASSLAPARGGETQYF
TGTGCCAGCAGCTTAGCGCCGGCCAGGGGTGGAGAGACCCAGTACTTC
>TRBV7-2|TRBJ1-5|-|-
CASSLRGNQPQHF
TGTGCCAGCAGCTTACGAGGTAATCAGCCCCAGCATTTT
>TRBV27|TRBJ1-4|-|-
CASSRVVGEKLFF
TGTGCCAGCAGTAGGGTAGTGGGGGAAAAACTGTTTTTT
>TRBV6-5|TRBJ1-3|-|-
CASSLDRTVSGNTIYF
TGTGCCAGCAGTTTAGACCGGACGGTCTCTGGAAACACCATATATTTT
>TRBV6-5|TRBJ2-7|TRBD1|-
CASSYPGTGGLAEDYEQYF
TGTGCCAGCAGTTACCCCGGGACAGGGGGACTAGCAGAAGACTACGAGCAGTACTTC
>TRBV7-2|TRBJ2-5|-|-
CASSLGSGVETQYF
TGTGCCAGCAGCTTAGGGTCCGGGGTTGAGACCCAGTACTTC
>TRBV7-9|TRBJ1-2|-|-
CASSLGGQYGYTF
TGTGCCAGCAGCTTAGGTGGACAGTATGGCTACACCTTC
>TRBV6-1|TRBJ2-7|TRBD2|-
CASSEASGRMAYEQYF
TGTGCCAGCAGTGAAGCAAGCGGGAGAATGGCCTACGAGCAGTACTTC
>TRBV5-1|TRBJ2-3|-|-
CASSLAQGFSDTQYF
TGCGCCAGCAGCTTGGCCCAGGGGTTTTCAGATACGCAGTATTTT
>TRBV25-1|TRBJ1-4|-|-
CASSIVQGPTNEKLFF
TGTGCCAGCAGTATCGTCCAGGGCCCTACCAATGAAAAACTGTTTTTT
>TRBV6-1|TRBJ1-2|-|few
CASNQGSSITF
TGTGCCAGCAACCAGGGATCAAGTATAACCTTC
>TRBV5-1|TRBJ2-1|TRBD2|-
CASSLPPAGVAYNEQFF
TGCGCCAGCAGCTTGCCCCCAGCGGGGGTGGCCTACAATGAGCAGTTCTTC
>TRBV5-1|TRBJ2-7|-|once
CASSLAQALGDEQYF
TGCGCCAGCAGCTTGGCGCAGGCCCTGGGGGACGAGCAGTACTTC